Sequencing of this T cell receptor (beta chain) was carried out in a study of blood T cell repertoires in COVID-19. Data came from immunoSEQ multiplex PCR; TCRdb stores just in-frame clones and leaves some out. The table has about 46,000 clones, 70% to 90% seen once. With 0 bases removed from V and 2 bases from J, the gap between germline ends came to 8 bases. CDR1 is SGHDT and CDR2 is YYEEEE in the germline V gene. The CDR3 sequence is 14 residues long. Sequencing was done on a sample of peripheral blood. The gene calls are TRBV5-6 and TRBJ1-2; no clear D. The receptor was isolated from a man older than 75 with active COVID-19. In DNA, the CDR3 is TGTGCCAGCAGCTTGGACCCAGTAAACTATGGCTACACCTTC. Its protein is CASSLDPVNYGYTF.